A selection of T cell receptor beta chains follows, all from one sample in a study of T cell changes during pregnancy in multiple sclerosis. Produced via immunoSEQ multiplex PCR; TCRdb's table is partial and in-frame only. The sample lists 60,000 to 70,000 clones; roughly 89% were seen once. The sample in question was peripheral blood, obtained in the third trimester of pregnancy. These receptors all stem from a female donor in good health, enrolled as a control in a pregnancy study. The CDR3 runs from the conserved cysteine through the conserved F or W. The order of the fields is V gene, D gene, CDR3 length, clone size, J gene, CDR3 protein, CDR3 DNA. A D gene is named only where the DNA matches it firmly. A row's size may be missing; if present it is once, few, many or a size class.

v_gene: TRBV19
d_gene: TRBD1
len: 17
abundance: -
j_gene: TRBJ1-6
CDR3aa: CASSRDRLSSYNSPLHF
CDR3nt: TGTGCCAGTAGTAGGGACAGGCTGAGCTCCTATAATTCACCCCTCCACTTT

v_gene: TRBV21-1
d_gene: -
len: 14
abundance: -
j_gene: TRBJ2-3
CDR3aa: CATSSKPTSSTQYF
CDR3nt: TGTGCCACCTCAAGCAAGCCCACTTCGAGTACGCAGTATTTT

v_gene: TRBV5-1
d_gene: -
len: 15
abundance: -
j_gene: TRBJ2-5
CDR3aa: CASAVTSQTQETQYF
CDR3nt: TGCGCCAGCGCCGTAACTAGCCAAACTCAAGAGACCCAGTACTTC

v_gene: TRBV9
d_gene: TRBD2
len: 15
abundance: -
j_gene: TRBJ2-1
CDR3aa: CASSVAIGGINEQFF
CDR3nt: TGTGCCAGCAGCGTAGCGATCGGGGGGATCAATGAGCAGTTCTTC

v_gene: TRBV18
d_gene: TRBD1
len: 16
abundance: -
j_gene: TRBJ1-2
CDR3aa: CASSHPVGTGAGGYTF
CDR3nt: TGTGCCAGCTCCCATCCCGTGGGGACAGGGGCCGGCGGCTACACCTTC

v_gene: TRBV5-4
d_gene: -
len: 16
abundance: -
j_gene: TRBJ2-3
CDR3aa: CASSLSPSDRVRTQYF
CDR3nt: TGTGCCAGCAGCTTAAGTCCCTCAGACCGGGTGCGGACGCAGTATTTT

v_gene: TRBV18
d_gene: -
len: 15
abundance: -
j_gene: TRBJ2-7
CDR3aa: CASSPRTTQTYEQYF
CDR3nt: TGTGCCAGCTCACCGCGAACTACTCAGACTTACGAGCAGTACTTC

v_gene: TRBV6-6
d_gene: TRBD2
len: 14
abundance: -
j_gene: TRBJ2-3
CDR3aa: CASRIAGGGDTQYF
CDR3nt: TGTGCCAGCAGGATAGCGGGGGGAGGAGATACGCAGTATTTT

v_gene: TRBV5-3
d_gene: TRBD2
len: 19
abundance: -
j_gene: TRBJ2-3
CDR3aa: CARSLGLAGDLTSTDTQYF
CDR3nt: TGTGCCAGAAGCTTGGGACTAGCGGGGGACCTCACTAGCACAGATACGCAGTATTTT

v_gene: TRBV7-6
d_gene: TRBD2
len: 19
abundance: -
j_gene: TRBJ2-4
CDR3aa: CASSGQTSGSGVDKNIQYF
CDR3nt: TGTGCCAGCAGCGGACAGACTAGCGGGAGCGGTGTAGACAAAAACATTCAGTACTTC

v_gene: TRBV11-2
d_gene: TRBD1
len: 13
abundance: -
j_gene: TRBJ2-7
CDR3aa: CASSPGTGYEQYF
CDR3nt: TGTGCCAGCAGCCCGGGGACAGGCTACGAGCAGTACTTC

v_gene: TRBV2
d_gene: -
len: 14
abundance: once
j_gene: TRBJ2-3
CDR3aa: CASSEARDTDTQYF
CDR3nt: TGTGCCAGCAGTGAAGCGCGGGACACAGATACGCAGTATTTT

v_gene: TRBV7-9
d_gene: -
len: 14
abundance: -
j_gene: TRBJ1-1
CDR3aa: CASSLAPAENTAFF
CDR3nt: TGTGCCAGCAGCTTAGCGCCTGCGGAGAATACGGCTTTCTTT

v_gene: TRBV27
d_gene: -
len: 12
abundance: -
j_gene: TRBJ2-1
CDR3aa: CASSYGYNEQFF
CDR3nt: TGTGCCAGCAGTTACGGCTACAATGAGCAGTTCTTC

v_gene: TRBV25-1
d_gene: TRBD2
len: 15
abundance: -
j_gene: TRBJ2-7
CDR3aa: CASSRGLAGVSEQYF
CDR3nt: TGTGCCAGCAGTAGGGGACTAGCGGGGGTGTCCGAGCAGTACTTC

v_gene: TRBV6-1
d_gene: TRBD2
len: 15
abundance: -
j_gene: TRBJ2-1
CDR3aa: CASSETSEPYNEQFF
CDR3nt: TGTGCCAGCAGTGAGACTAGCGAACCCTACAATGAGCAGTTCTTC

v_gene: TRBV27
d_gene: TRBD1
len: 15
abundance: -
j_gene: TRBJ2-7
CDR3aa: CASSLWGQGPYEQYF
CDR3nt: TGTGCCAGCAGTTTATGGGGACAGGGGCCTTACGAGCAGTACTTC

v_gene: TRBV6-5
d_gene: TRBD1
len: 15
abundance: -
j_gene: TRBJ2-5
CDR3aa: CASSYSGTAAETQYF
CDR3nt: TGTGCCAGCAGTTACTCCGGGACAGCAGCAGAGACCCAGTACTTC

v_gene: TRBV18
d_gene: TRBD1
len: 15
abundance: -
j_gene: TRBJ2-3
CDR3aa: CASSPPTGGTDTQYF
CDR3nt: TGTGCCAGCTCACCACCGACAGGGGGCACAGATACGCAGTATTTT

v_gene: TRBV7-9
d_gene: -
len: 14
abundance: -
j_gene: TRBJ1-5
CDR3aa: CASSLQGSNQPQHF
CDR3nt: TGTGCCAGCAGCTTACAGGGGAGCAATCAGCCCCAGCATTTT

v_gene: TRBV19
d_gene: -
len: 18
abundance: -
j_gene: TRBJ2-2
CDR3aa: CAVQVHGGSPTNTGELFF
CDR3nt: TGTGCCGTCCAAGTCCACGGGGGATCTCCGACGAACACCGGGGAGCTGTTTTTT

v_gene: TRBV2
d_gene: TRBD2
len: 17
abundance: -
j_gene: TRBJ2-1
CDR3aa: CASSEQGPGGAYNEQFF
CDR3nt: TGTGCCAGCAGTGAGCAGGGACCGGGGGGAGCCTACAATGAGCAGTTCTTC

v_gene: TRBV30
d_gene: -
len: 13
abundance: -
j_gene: TRBJ1-1
CDR3aa: CAWRAGLGTEAFF
CDR3nt: TGTGCCTGGAGGGCAGGGCTTGGCACTGAAGCTTTCTTT

v_gene: TRBV9
d_gene: -
len: 17
abundance: -
j_gene: TRBJ2-2
CDR3aa: CASSATGTNMVTGELFF
CDR3nt: TGTGCCAGCAGCGCAACCGGGACAAACATGGTAACCGGGGAGCTGTTTTTT

v_gene: TRBV14
d_gene: -
len: 14
abundance: once
j_gene: TRBJ1-2
CDR3aa: CASSQAATNYGYTF
CDR3nt: TGTGCCAGCAGCCAGGCGGCAACTAACTATGGCTACACCTTC

v_gene: TRBV28
d_gene: TRBD2
len: 16
abundance: -
j_gene: TRBJ2-2
CDR3aa: CASSLTSGSSTGELFF
CDR3nt: TGTGCCAGCAGTTTAACTAGCGGGAGTAGCACCGGGGAGCTGTTTTTT

v_gene: TRBV6-5
d_gene: -
len: 14
abundance: once
j_gene: TRBJ1-2
CDR3aa: CASSPLGGSFGYTF
CDR3nt: TGTGCCAGCAGTCCCCTCGGGGGGTCCTTTGGCTACACCTTC

v_gene: TRBV5-1
d_gene: -
len: 13
abundance: -
j_gene: TRBJ1-2
CDR3aa: CASSSNSGYGYTF
CDR3nt: TGCGCCAGCAGCTCAAATTCGGGCTATGGCTACACCTTC

v_gene: TRBV7-2
d_gene: -
len: 14
abundance: -
j_gene: TRBJ2-5
CDR3aa: CASSLIRESGTQYF
CDR3nt: TGTGCCAGCAGCTTAATCCGCGAATCCGGGACCCAGTACTTC

v_gene: TRBV13
d_gene: TRBD2
len: 17
abundance: -
j_gene: TRBJ2-1
CDR3aa: CASSQWTSLAHMGEQFF
CDR3nt: TGTGCCAGCAGCCAGTGGACTAGCCTGGCCCATATGGGTGAGCAGTTCTTC

v_gene: TRBV9
d_gene: TRBD2
len: 16
abundance: -
j_gene: TRBJ2-1
CDR3aa: CASSVGLAGVFNEQFF
CDR3nt: TGTGCCAGCAGCGTAGGGCTAGCGGGAGTCTTTAATGAGCAGTTCTTC

v_gene: TRBV27
d_gene: TRBD1
len: 15
abundance: -
j_gene: TRBJ1-1
CDR3aa: CASSPRTGGLTEAFF
CDR3nt: TGTGCCAGCAGTCCTAGGACAGGGGGCCTAACTGAAGCTTTCTTT

v_gene: TRBV7-8
d_gene: -
len: 13
abundance: -
j_gene: TRBJ2-1
CDR3aa: CASSLGVWNEQFF
CDR3nt: TGTGCCAGCAGCTTAGGCGTCTGGAATGAGCAGTTCTTC

v_gene: TRBV6-1
d_gene: -
len: 11
abundance: -
j_gene: TRBJ1-1
CDR3aa: CASSGIDEAFF
CDR3nt: TGTGCCAGCTCGGGAATTGATGAAGCTTTCTTT

v_gene: TRBV7-6
d_gene: -
len: 13
abundance: few
j_gene: TRBJ2-1
CDR3aa: CASCVQGFCEQFF
CDR3nt: TGTGCCAGCTGTGTCCAGGGTTTTTGTGAGCAGTTCTTC

v_gene: TRBV7-7
d_gene: TRBD2
len: 14
abundance: -
j_gene: TRBJ2-5
CDR3aa: CASSPGLAGQTQYF
CDR3nt: TGTGCTAGCAGCCCGGGACTAGCTGGACAGACCCAGTACTTC

v_gene: TRBV5-1
d_gene: -
len: 14
abundance: -
j_gene: TRBJ1-5
CDR3aa: CASSSDGSNQPQHF
CDR3nt: TGCGCCAGCAGCTCCGACGGGAGCAATCAGCCCCAGCATTTT

v_gene: TRBV2
d_gene: -
len: 14
abundance: -
j_gene: TRBJ2-2
CDR3aa: CASLFPVNTGELFF
CDR3nt: TGTGCCAGCCTCTTTCCGGTTAACACCGGGGAGCTGTTTTTT

v_gene: TRBV15
d_gene: TRBD2
len: 17
abundance: once
j_gene: TRBJ2-3
CDR3aa: CATSRVERGRLRDTQYF
CDR3nt: TGTGCCACCAGCAGAGTGGAGCGCGGGAGGCTTCGAGATACGCAGTATTTT

v_gene: TRBV6-5
d_gene: -
len: 11
abundance: -
j_gene: TRBJ2-7
CDR3aa: CASSQRGEQYF
CDR3nt: TGTGCCAGCAGTCAACGGGGGGAGCAGTACTTC

v_gene: TRBV30
d_gene: -
len: 12
abundance: -
j_gene: TRBJ1-1
CDR3aa: CAWSTDRAEAFF
CDR3nt: TGTGCCTGGAGCACGGACAGAGCTGAAGCTTTCTTT

v_gene: TRBV4-1
d_gene: -
len: 16
abundance: -
j_gene: TRBJ1-1
CDR3aa: CASSQESRNLNTEAFF
CDR3nt: TGCGCCAGCAGCCAAGAAAGTAGAAACCTGAACACTGAAGCTTTCTTT

v_gene: TRBV7-6
d_gene: TRBD2
len: 16
abundance: -
j_gene: TRBJ2-3
CDR3aa: CASSLGPGGATDTQYF
CDR3nt: TGTGCCAGCAGCTTAGGCCCCGGGGGGGCCACAGATACGCAGTATTTT

v_gene: TRBV7-7
d_gene: TRBD2
len: 16
abundance: once
j_gene: TRBJ2-5
CDR3aa: CASTVGLAGVGETQYF
CDR3nt: TGTGCTAGCACCGTGGGGCTAGCGGGAGTCGGAGAGACCCAGTACTTC

v_gene: TRBV25-1
d_gene: -
len: 15
abundance: -
j_gene: TRBJ2-1
CDR3aa: CASSESVGYRDEQFF
CDR3nt: TGTGCCAGCAGTGAATCCGTCGGGTACCGGGATGAGCAGTTCTTC

v_gene: TRBV7-9
d_gene: -
len: 16
abundance: -
j_gene: TRBJ1-1
CDR3aa: CASSLLGGGRNTEAFF
CDR3nt: TGTGCCAGCAGCTTACTGGGCGGGGGGCGGAACACTGAAGCTTTCTTT

v_gene: TRBV7-8
d_gene: -
len: 14
abundance: -
j_gene: TRBJ2-3
CDR3aa: CASSFNSVGDTQYF
CDR3nt: TGTGCCAGCAGCTTTAATAGCGTCGGGGATACGCAGTATTTT

v_gene: TRBV15
d_gene: -
len: 16
abundance: -
j_gene: TRBJ1-4
CDR3aa: CATSRGAGRSNEKLFF
CDR3nt: TGTGCCACCAGCAGAGGTGCGGGCAGGTCCAATGAAAAACTGTTTTTT

v_gene: TRBV2
d_gene: -
len: 12
abundance: -
j_gene: TRBJ2-7
CDR3aa: CASSTTPTDGYF
CDR3nt: TGTGCCAGCAGCACGACCCCGACTGATGGGTACTTC

v_gene: TRBV9
d_gene: TRBD1
len: 15
abundance: -
j_gene: TRBJ1-6
CDR3aa: CASSVRTGENSPLHF
CDR3nt: TGTGCCAGCAGCGTACGGACAGGTGAAAATTCACCCCTCCACTTT

v_gene: TRBV9
d_gene: -
len: 14
abundance: -
j_gene: TRBJ2-5
CDR3aa: CASSPTTSQETQYF
CDR3nt: TGTGCCAGCAGCCCGACGACTAGCCAAGAGACCCAGTACTTC

v_gene: TRBV9
d_gene: -
len: 15
abundance: -
j_gene: TRBJ1-4
CDR3aa: CASSPWGSSSEKLFF
CDR3nt: TGTGCCAGCAGCCCATGGGGCAGTTCCTCTGAAAAACTGTTTTTT

v_gene: TRBV28
d_gene: TRBD1
len: 13
abundance: -
j_gene: TRBJ1-1
CDR3aa: CASSRITDRGAFF
CDR3nt: TGTGCCAGCAGTCGGATTACGGACAGGGGAGCTTTCTTT

v_gene: TRBV5-4
d_gene: -
len: 13
abundance: -
j_gene: TRBJ1-1
CDR3aa: CASSHTGNTEAFF
CDR3nt: TGTGCCAGCAGCCACACAGGGAACACTGAAGCTTTCTTT